This T cell receptor beta chain was observed in a study of T-cell reconstitution after alpha-beta-depleted transplantation in children. The table lists this clonotype with many counts. Germline CDR1 reads SGHDT; CDR2 reads YYEEEE. This CDR3 has 16 residues. V trimming: 0 bases; J trimming: 6 bases; junction bases outside the gene matches: 12. TCRbeta library construction was performed incorporating unique molecular identifiers. TCRdb reprocessed the PCR reads via MiXCR and lists one record per CDR3 protein. The sample has 200,000 to 300,000 distinct CDR3 sequences, approximately 12% seen once. This receptor was obtained from a human donor who donated a stem cell graft to a child with acute lymphoblastic leukemia. This sample comprised PBMCs from the stem cell graft donor, obtained from the stem cell graft. The chain is built from TRBV5-6 and TRBJ2-7, with 7 bases aligning to TRBD2. The chain's CDR3 is CASSLAFAGAVGEQYF. The DNA of the CDR3 is TGTGCCAGCAGCTTGGCCTTCGCGGGAGCGGTCGGCGAGCAGTACTTC.